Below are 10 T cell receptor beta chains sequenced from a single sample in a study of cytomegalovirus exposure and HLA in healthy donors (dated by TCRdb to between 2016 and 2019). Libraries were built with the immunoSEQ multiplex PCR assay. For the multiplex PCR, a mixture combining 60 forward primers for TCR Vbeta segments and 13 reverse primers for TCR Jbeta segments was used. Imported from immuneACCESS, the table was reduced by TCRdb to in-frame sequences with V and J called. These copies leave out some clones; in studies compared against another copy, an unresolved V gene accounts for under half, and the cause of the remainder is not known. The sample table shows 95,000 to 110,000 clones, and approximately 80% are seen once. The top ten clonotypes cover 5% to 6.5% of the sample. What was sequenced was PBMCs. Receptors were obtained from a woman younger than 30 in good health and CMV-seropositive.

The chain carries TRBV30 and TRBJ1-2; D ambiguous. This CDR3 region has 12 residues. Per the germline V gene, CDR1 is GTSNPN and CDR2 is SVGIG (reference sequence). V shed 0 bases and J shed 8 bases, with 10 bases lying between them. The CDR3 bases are TGTGCCTGGAGTGTGGGAGGGCCCGGCTACACCTTC. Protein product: CAWSVGGPGYTF.

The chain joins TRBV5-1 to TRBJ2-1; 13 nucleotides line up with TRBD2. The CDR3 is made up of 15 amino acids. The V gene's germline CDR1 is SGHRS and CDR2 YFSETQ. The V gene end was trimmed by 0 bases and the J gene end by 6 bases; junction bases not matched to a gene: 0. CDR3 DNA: TGCGCCAGCAGCTTGGGGACTAGCGGGAGCAATGAGCAGTTCTTC. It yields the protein CASSLGTSGSNEQFF.

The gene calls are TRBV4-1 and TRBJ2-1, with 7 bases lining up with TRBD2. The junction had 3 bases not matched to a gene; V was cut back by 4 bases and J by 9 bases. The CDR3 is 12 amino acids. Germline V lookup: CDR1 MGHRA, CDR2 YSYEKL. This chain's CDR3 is CASSRDYSEQFF. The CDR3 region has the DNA TGCGCCAGCAGCCGGGACTATAGTGAGCAGTTCTTC.

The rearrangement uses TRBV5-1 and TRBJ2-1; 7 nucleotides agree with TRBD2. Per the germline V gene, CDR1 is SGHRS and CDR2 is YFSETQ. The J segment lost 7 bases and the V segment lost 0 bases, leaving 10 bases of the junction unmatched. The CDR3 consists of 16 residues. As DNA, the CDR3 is TGCGCCAGCAGCTTGGAGGGCGGGAGCGGTTGGAATGAGCAGTTCTTC. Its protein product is CASSLEGGSGWNEQFF. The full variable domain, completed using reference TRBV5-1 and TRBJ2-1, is KAGVTQTPRYLIKTRGQQVTLSCSPISGHRSVSWYQQTPGQGLQFLFEYFSETQRNKGNFPGRFSGRQFSNSRSEMNVSTLELGDSALYLCASSLEGGSGWNEQFFGPGTRLTVL.

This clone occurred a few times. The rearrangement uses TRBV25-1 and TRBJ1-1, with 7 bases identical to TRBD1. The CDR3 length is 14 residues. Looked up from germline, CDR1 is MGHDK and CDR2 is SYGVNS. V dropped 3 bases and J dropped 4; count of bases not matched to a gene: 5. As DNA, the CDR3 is TGTGCCAGCAGTGATAGGGGGCATCTCACTGAAGCTTTCTTT. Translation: CASSDRGHLTEAFF.

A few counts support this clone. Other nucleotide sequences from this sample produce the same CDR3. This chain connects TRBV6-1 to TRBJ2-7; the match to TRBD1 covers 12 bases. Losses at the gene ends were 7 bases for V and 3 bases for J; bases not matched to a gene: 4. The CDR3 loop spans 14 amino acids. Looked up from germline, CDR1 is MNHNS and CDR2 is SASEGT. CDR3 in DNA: TGTGCCAGCACAGGGACAGGGGGCGTCTACGAGCAGTACGTC. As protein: CASTGTGGVYEQYV.

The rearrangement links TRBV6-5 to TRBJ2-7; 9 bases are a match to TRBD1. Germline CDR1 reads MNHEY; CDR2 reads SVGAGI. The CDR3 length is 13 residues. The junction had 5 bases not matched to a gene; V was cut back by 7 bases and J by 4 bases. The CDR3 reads CASTGTGMYEQYF. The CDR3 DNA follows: TGTGCCAGCACCGGGACAGGGATGTACGAGCAGTACTTC.

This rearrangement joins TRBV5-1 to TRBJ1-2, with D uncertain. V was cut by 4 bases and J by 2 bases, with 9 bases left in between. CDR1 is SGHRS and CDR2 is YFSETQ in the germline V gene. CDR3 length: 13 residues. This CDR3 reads CASSQTLNYGYTF. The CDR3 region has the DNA TGCGCCAGCAGCCAGACTCTAAACTATGGCTACACCTTC.

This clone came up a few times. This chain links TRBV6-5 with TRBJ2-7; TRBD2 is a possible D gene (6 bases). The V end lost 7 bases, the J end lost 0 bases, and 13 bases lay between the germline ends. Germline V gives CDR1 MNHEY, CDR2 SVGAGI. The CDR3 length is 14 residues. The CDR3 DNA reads TGTGCCAGCAACATGGCGGGACCCTCCTACGAGCAGTACTTC. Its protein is CASNMAGPSYEQYF.

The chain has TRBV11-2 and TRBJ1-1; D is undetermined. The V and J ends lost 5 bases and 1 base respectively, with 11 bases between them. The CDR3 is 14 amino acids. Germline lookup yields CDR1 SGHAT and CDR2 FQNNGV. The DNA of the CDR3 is TGTGCCAGCAGCGGGAGGGTGGGGAACACTGAAGCTTTCTTT. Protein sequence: CASSGRVGNTEAFF.